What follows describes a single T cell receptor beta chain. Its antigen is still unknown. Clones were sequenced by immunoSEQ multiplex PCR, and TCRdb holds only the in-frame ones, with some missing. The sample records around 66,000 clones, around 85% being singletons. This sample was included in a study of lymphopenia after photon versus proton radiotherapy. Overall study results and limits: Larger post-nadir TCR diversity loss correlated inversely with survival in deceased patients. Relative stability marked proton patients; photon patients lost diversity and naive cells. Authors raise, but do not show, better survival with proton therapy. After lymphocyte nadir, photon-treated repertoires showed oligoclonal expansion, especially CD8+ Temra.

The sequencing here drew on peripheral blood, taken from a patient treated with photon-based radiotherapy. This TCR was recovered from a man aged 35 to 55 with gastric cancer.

The CDR3 bases are TGTGCCAGCAGTTTCCTAGCGGGGACACAAGAGACCCAGTACTTC. It yields the protein CASSFLAGTQETQYF. This sequence joins TRBV6-1 and TRBJ2-5, with 9 positions matching TRBD2. The germline CDR1 and CDR2 sequences are MNHNS and SASEGT. CDR3 length: 15 residues. The ends lost 5 bases at V and 2 bases at J; junction bases unmatched: 6.